The 21 T cell receptor beta chains below come from one sample, sequenced in a study of T cells after yellow fever vaccination (dated by TCRdb to the late 2010s). The sample's treatment or condition label, decoded: live attenuated yellow fever vaccine strain. Libraries were built with 5' RACE. Instrument used: Illumina HiSeq 2500. TCRdb ran its own pipeline on the public reads, namely fastp trimming at Q25 and MiXCR clone calling, and kept in-frame beta chains. CDR3 protein sequences are deduplicated, and each keeps its most common genes and DNA. Across this sample there are a few hundred thousand distinct CDR3 sequences, with 6.8% seen only once. The ten most abundant clones make up about 18% of the sample. This sample comprised PBMCs, obtained about 49 days after the first yellow fever vaccination. These receptors were obtained from a man aged 18 to 30 who received the YFV17D yellow fever vaccine.

The chain links TRBV19 to TRBJ2-5, with D possibly TRBD1 on 5 matching bases. Looked up from germline, CDR1 is LNHDA and CDR2 is SQIVND (reference sequence). Trimming pared 3 bases from V and 0 bases from J, leaving 8 bases between. This CDR3 is built from 14 residues. The CDR3: CASSIRQYQETQYF. Written as DNA, the CDR3 is TGTGCCAGTAGTATCCGACAGTACCAAGAGACCCAGTACTTC.

This clonotype has ten or more counts. The chain employs TRBV27 and TRBJ1-5; the D gene is possibly TRBD1 (6 bases). V was pared by 6 bases and J by 6 bases, with 12 bases between. Germline V gives CDR1 MNHEY, CDR2 SMNVEV (reference sequence). The CDR3 spans 13 residues. The CDR3 here is CASRPGTSQPQHF. In nucleotides, the CDR3 is TGTGCCAGCAGGCCAGGGACAAGTCAGCCCCAGCATTTT.

This clonotype was observed a handful of times. This chain joins TRBV29-1 and TRBJ2-5, with a weak D call TRBD1 (6 bases). Trimming stripped 0 bases from V and 3 bases from J, with 11 bases between. The germline gives CDR1 SQVTM, CDR2 ANQGSEA. The CDR3 has 14 amino acids. CDR3 in amino acids: CSVEESGVEETQYF. The CDR3 DNA sequence: TGCAGCGTTGAAGAATCAGGGGTGGAAGAGACCCAGTACTTC.

This clonotype turned up a few times. The chain recombines TRBV7-2 with TRBJ2-2, with 7 bases lining up with TRBD2. V lost 2 bases, J lost 5 bases, and 8 bases stayed unmatched. Germline V gene data show CDR1 as SGHTA and CDR2 as FQGNSA. This CDR3 has 16 residues. The CDR3 sequence: CASSLFGGTLTGELFF. CDR3 in DNA: TGTGCCAGCAGCTTATTCGGGGGGACCCTAACCGGGGAGCTGTTTTTT.

This clonotype appeared many times. The genes are TRBV4-2 and TRBJ2-2; 7 positions agree with TRBD2. V lost 1 base to trimming and J lost 6 bases; unmatched junction nucleotides: 5. CDR3 length equals 15 residues. Germline loops: CDR1 LGHNA, CDR2 YNFKEQ. This chain's CDR3 is CASSQGREAAGELFF. In DNA, the CDR3 is TGTGCCAGCAGCCAAGGTCGGGAGGCGGCCGGGGAGCTGTTTTTT.

The V and J genes are TRBV7-2 and TRBJ2-4; no definite D call. The germline V gene encodes CDR1 SGHTA and CDR2 FQGNSA. The CDR3 is 14 amino acids. Deletions cut 5 bases from V and 9 bases from J, with 17 bases between. The CDR3 coding sequence is TGTGCCAGCAGCCTAACGACACTTTCGGGCATTCAGTACTTC. This gives the protein CASSLTTLSGIQYF.

The sample holds many counts of this clonotype. The chain recombines TRBV10-3 with TRBJ2-5, with D tentatively TRBD1 (6 bases). V was shortened by 11 bases and J by 1 base, with 11 bases between the two germline ends. From germline, CDR1 is ENHRY and CDR2 SYGVKD. There are 12 residues in the CDR3. The CDR3 spells CASRTAQETQYF. The DNA for the CDR3 is TGTGCCTCCAGGACAGCCCAAGAGACCCAGTACTTC.

The chain joins TRBV2 to TRBJ2-1; the match to TRBD2 covers 13 bases. V lost 6 bases, J lost 6 bases, and 2 bases stayed unmatched. The CDR3 covers 14 residues. Germline CDR1 reads SNHLY; CDR2 reads FYNNEI. CDR3 in amino acids: CASRLAGGLNEQFF. Here the CDR3 DNA reads TGTGCCAGCAGACTAGCGGGGGGGCTCAATGAGCAGTTCTTC.

The V call is TRBV5-1, the J call TRBJ2-7; 8 bases are shared with TRBD1. CDR1 and CDR2 from the germline V gene are SGHRS and YFSETQ. The CDR3 is made up of 12 amino acids. Trimming cost V 4 bases and J 6 bases; bases outside gene matches: 3. The CDR3 is CASSPDRVEQYF. The DNA of the CDR3 is TGCGCCAGCAGCCCGGACAGGGTCGAGCAGTACTTC.

The genes are TRBV7-9 and TRBJ2-5, with 7 bases fitting TRBD2. Looked up from germline, CDR1 is SEHNR and CDR2 is FQNEAQ (reference sequence). After removal of 5 bases from V and 1 base from J, the junction contained 13 bases not matched to a gene. The CDR3 consists of 17 residues. CDR3 sequence reads: CASSPPLGGIFQETQYF. DNA for the CDR3: TGTGCCAGCAGCCCTCCCTTGGGAGGGATTTTCCAAGAGACCCAGTACTTC.

The chain is built from TRBV7-2 and TRBJ1-3; the D gene is possibly TRBD1 (6 bases). V lost 4 bases and J 6 bases, leaving 16 bases between the germline ends. This CDR3 is built from 15 residues. Per the germline V gene, CDR1 is SGHTA and CDR2 is FQGNSA. The CDR3: CASSSGQHFANTIYF. The CDR3 DNA reads TGTGCCAGCAGCTCCGGACAGCATTTCGCAAACACCATATATTTT.

CDR3 sequence: CASSDGTGFSQPQHF. Written as DNA, the CDR3 is TGTGCCAGCAGTGACGGGACAGGGTTCAGTCAGCCCCAGCATTTT. This chain connects TRBV2 to TRBJ1-5; 9 nucleotides align to TRBD1. Trimming cost V 3 bases and J 6 bases; bases outside gene matches: 6. CDR3 length equals 15 residues. Per germline, CDR1 SNHLY and CDR2 FYNNEI.

V is TRBV10-2 and J is TRBJ1-1; unclear D gene. The CDR3 extends over 13 amino acids. The V gene lost 6 bases and the J gene lost 4 bases, with 12 bases spanning the gap. Germline assignment: CDR1 WSHSY and CDR2 SAAADI. This chain's CDR3 is CASRLPSGTEAFF. DNA for the CDR3: TGCGCCAGCAGGCTACCTTCGGGCACTGAAGCTTTCTTT.

In this sample, this clonotype turned up a few times. V and J are TRBV10-3 and TRBJ1-5; the D gene is possibly TRBD1 (5 bases). The CDR3 covers 15 residues. Trimming shortened V by 3 bases and J by 5 bases, and 14 bases separated the two germline ends. CDR1 is ENHRY and CDR2 is SYGVKD in the germline V gene. The CDR3 nucleotides read TGTGCCATCAGTGAATCAGGGTTGTACGATCAGCCCCAGCATTTT. Amino acids: CAISESGLYDQPQHF.

There are a few counts of this clonotype. The chain couples TRBV20-1 to TRBJ1-5, with D tentatively TRBD1 (5 bases). Germline-derived CDR1 and CDR2 are DFQATT and SNEGSKA (reference sequence). The V and J ends lost 5 bases and 3 bases respectively, with 20 bases between them. This CDR3 contains 16 residues. CDR3 residues: CSASRVGGWNNQPQHF. The CDR3 DNA is TGCAGTGCTTCCCGAGTTGGGGGTTGGAACAATCAGCCCCAGCATTTT.

V is TRBV12-3 or TRBV12-4 and J is TRBJ2-5, with D perhaps TRBD1 or TRBD2 (5 bases each). The V and J ends lost 5 bases and 7 bases respectively, with 20 bases between them. This CDR3 spans 15 amino acids. The CDR3 region has the DNA TGTGCCAGCAGTCACGCCGGGACCCGAGGAGGGACCCAGTACTTC. Its translation: CASSHAGTRGGTQYF.

The chain combines TRBV7-2 with TRBJ1-2, with 7 bases aligning to TRBD1. The junction had 3 bases not matched to a gene; V was cut back by 3 bases and J by 2 bases. The CDR3 loop spans 14 amino acids. Germline V CDR1 and CDR2: SGHTA, FQGNSA. Here the CDR3 DNA reads TGTGCCAGCAGCTTTATGACAGGGAACTATGGCTACACCTTC. This sequence encodes CASSFMTGNYGYTF. Variable domain in full (rest from reference TRBV7-2 and TRBJ1-2): GAGVSQSPSNKVTEKGKDVELRCDPISGHTALYWYRQSLGQGLEFLIYFQGNSAPDKSGLPSDRFSAERTGGSVSTLTIQRTQQEDSAVYLCASSFMTGNYGYTFGSGTRLTVV.

This clonotype was observed many times. The rearrangement uses TRBV7-8 and TRBJ1-6, with D maybe TRBD1 (6 bases). The CDR3 runs to 16 residues. V lost 2 bases to trimming and J lost 9 bases, with 17 bases between them. The V gene's germline CDR1 is SGHVS and CDR2 FQNEAQ. The DNA of the CDR3 is TGTGCCAGCAGCTTAACGAACAGGGTGAGAAGTTCACCCCTCCACTTT. Protein: CASSLTNRVRSSPLHF.

This clonotype has a handful of counts. V gene TRBV5-5 combines with J gene TRBJ2-7; D is perhaps TRBD1 or TRBD2 (5 bases each). Germline CDR1 and CDR2: SGHKS and YYEKEE (reference sequence). CDR3 length: 13 residues. V was trimmed by 4 bases and J by 5 bases, leaving 13 bases between them. In DNA, the CDR3 is TGTGCCAGCAGCGGCCCGGGGCTCGACGAGCAGTACTTC. Translating gives CASSGPGLDEQYF.

This clonotype turned up a few times. The chain has TRBV18 and TRBJ1-2, with D perhaps TRBD1 (5 bases). The ends were cut back, 1 base at V and 7 bases at J, with 16 bases in the middle. This CDR3 is built from 15 residues. Germline lookup yields CDR1 KGHSH and CDR2 LQKENI. The CDR3 region has the DNA TGTGCCAGCTCACCACAGGAGGGGCGAAGTGGTGGCTACACCTTC. This codes for CASSPQEGRSGGYTF. The full variable domain, its missing parts supplied by reference TRBV18 and TRBJ1-2, is NAGVMQNPRHLVRRRGQEARLRCSPMKGHSHVYWYRQLPEEGLKFMVYLQKENIIDESGMPKERFSAEFPKEGPSILRIQQVVRGDSAAYFCASSPQEGRSGGYTFGSGTRLTVV.

This clonotype appeared many times. The gene calls are TRBV30 and TRBJ2-3; D is perhaps TRBD1 or TRBD2 (5 bases each). Germline CDR1 is GTSNPN and CDR2 is SVGIG (reference sequence). The CDR3 runs to 13 residues. V lost 0 bases, J lost 4 bases, and 8 bases lay in between. This CDR3 reads CAWSVLGADTQYF. The CDR3 nucleotides read TGTGCCTGGAGTGTTTTGGGGGCAGATACGCAGTATTTT.